The 16 T cell receptor beta chains below come from one sample, sequenced in a study of blood T cells in healthy people across ages. The use of a sample-barcoded 5' primer and a J-beta primer mix characterized a second PCR of about 7 to 12 cycles. TCRdb reprocessed the 5' RACE reads via MiXCR and lists one record per CDR3 protein. The table lists over a million distinct CDR3 sequences, roughly 43% of them singletons. Source material: blood. These receptors were collected from a woman younger than 35 in good health.

The genes are TRBV12-3 or TRBV12-4 and TRBJ2-5; the match to TRBD1 covers 8 bases. Trimming at V came to 7 bases and at J to 4 bases, leaving 5 bases not matched to a gene. The CDR3 runs 13 residues. The CDR3 coding sequence is TGTGCCAGCAACTACAGGGGGGCAGAGACCCAGTACTTC. Translation gives CASNYRGAETQYF.

V and J are TRBV27 and TRBJ1-1; D possibly corresponds to TRBD1 (6 bases). V gave up 2 bases and J gave up 0 bases, with 16 bases separating them. The CDR3 consists of 17 residues. The germline V gene encodes CDR1 MNHEY and CDR2 SMNVEV (reference sequence). CDR3 bases: TGTGCCAGCAGTTTAGGAGGGGGATGGGGTTTGAACACTGAAGCTTTCTTT. It yields the protein CASSLGGGWGLNTEAFF.

The chain is built from TRBV12-3 or TRBV12-4 and TRBJ2-5; TRBD2 aligns across 9 bases. V was pared by 6 bases and J by 11 bases, with 16 bases of the junction left unmatched. The CDR3 is made up of 15 amino acids. CDR3 in DNA: TGTGCCAGCAGCTCGGGCGGGGGGGCCTACAATGAGCAGTACTTC. The encoded protein is CASSSGGGAYNEQYF.

A few counts support this clonotype. The chain couples TRBV2 to TRBJ2-7; 7 bases match TRBD1. V trimming: 8 bases; J trimming: 3 bases; junction bases outside the gene matches: 7. This CDR3 is built from 13 residues. Germline lookup yields CDR1 SNHLY and CDR2 FYNNEI. CDR3 in DNA: TGTGCCAGCGCCAGGGCAGGGGGCTACGAGCAGTACTTC. Its translation: CASARAGGYEQYF.

The DNA of the CDR3 is TGTGCCAGCAGTCCATCCGTAGGGTGGAATGAGCAGTACTTC. Residues: CASSPSVGWNEQYF. The chain uses TRBV27 and TRBJ2-7; the D is unclear. The germline CDR1 and CDR2 sequences are MNHEY and SMNVEV (reference sequence). Trimming took 5 bases from V and 7 from J, leaving 18 bases between them. This CDR3 has 14 residues.

This clonotype was counted between two and nine times. The V call is TRBV20-1, the J call TRBJ1-5, with TRBD1 matching 7 bases. With 3 bases clipped from V and 4 bases from J, the junction kept 3 bases outside the gene matches. The CDR3 sequence is 13 residues long. Germline lookup yields CDR1 DFQATT and CDR2 SNEGSKA (reference sequence). The CDR3 sequence is CSASGQVNQPQHF. In DNA form, the CDR3 reads TGCAGTGCTAGTGGACAGGTTAATCAGCCCCAGCATTTT.

V and J are TRBV12-3 or TRBV12-4 and TRBJ1-2, with D possibly TRBD1 on 5 matching bases. The ends were cut back, 3 bases at V and 6 bases at J, with 11 bases in the middle. The CDR3 is 13 amino acids. Here the CDR3 DNA reads TGTGCCAGCAGTTTTATAGAGGGACATGGCTACACCTTC. Translating gives CASSFIEGHGYTF.

There are a few counts of this clonotype. V and J are TRBV2 and TRBJ2-1; D is perhaps TRBD2 (6 bases). V lost 7 bases, J lost 3 bases, and 13 bases lay in between. Per germline, CDR1 SNHLY and CDR2 FYNNEI. This CDR3 region has 14 residues. The CDR3 DNA reads TGTGCCAGCAAGCTGGGACTGAACTACAATGAGCAGTTCTTC. It specifies CASKLGLNYNEQFF.

The V call is TRBV5-1, the J call TRBJ2-1; the D gene is possibly TRBD2 (6 bases). Trimming shortened V by 7 bases and J by 9 bases, and 17 bases separated the two germline ends. CDR1 and CDR2 (germline): SGHRS, YFSETQ. There are 13 residues in the CDR3. CDR3 DNA sequence: TGCGCCAGCGCTAGACGGGAGAGGGGTGAGCAGTTCTTC. Amino acid sequence: CASARRERGEQFF. The whole variable domain, filled in from reference TRBV5-1 and TRBJ2-1, reads KAGVTQTPRYLIKTRGQQVTLSCSPISGHRSVSWYQQTPGQGLQFLFEYFSETQRNKGNFPGRFSGRQFSNSRSEMNVSTLELGDSALYLCASARRERGEQFFGPGTRLTVL.

Only a few counts were recorded for this clonotype. The CDR3 loop is CASSGGWTYEQYF. The CDR3 nucleotides read TGTGCCAGCAGCGGAGGGTGGACCTACGAGCAGTACTTC. The gene calls are TRBV7-9 and TRBJ2-5; maybe TRBD2 (6 bases). The assigned J gene may be wrong: the sequence end matches TRBJ2-7 better. Germline values: CDR1 SEHNR, CDR2 FQNEAQ (reference sequence). This CDR3 spans 13 amino acids.

This clonotype was recorded many times. The J gene is TRBJ2-3, the V gene TRBV4-1; TRBD1 is a possible D gene (5 bases). This CDR3 spans 16 amino acids. Trimming took 4 bases from V and 2 from J, leaving 16 bases between them. Germline CDR1 is MGHRA and CDR2 is YSYEKL. The CDR3 protein is CASSLRQRTDTDTQYF. CDR3 coding DNA: TGCGCCAGCAGCCTAAGACAGAGAACGGACACAGATACGCAGTATTTT.

The chain carries TRBV29-1 and TRBJ2-3; 9 bases map to TRBD1. The V gene's germline CDR1 is SQVTM and CDR2 ANQGSEA. Germline trimming cut 1 base from V and 6 bases from J; bases unmatched to any gene: 5. The length of the CDR3 is 14 residues. CDR3 region: CSVEGRTGADTQYF. CDR3 coding DNA: TGCAGCGTTGAAGGAAGGACAGGGGCCGATACGCAGTATTTT.

The rearrangement links TRBV10-1 to TRBJ2-7; 8 nucleotides match TRBD2. With V trimmed by 3 bases and J by 7 bases, 8 bases remained unmatched. The CDR3 loop spans 14 amino acids. In germline, CDR1 is WNHNN, CDR2 SYGVQD (reference sequence). CDR3 sequence reads: CASSDPSGHREQYF. The CDR3 DNA reads TGCGCCAGCAGTGATCCTAGCGGGCATCGGGAGCAGTACTTC.

The chain joins TRBV10-3 to TRBJ2-3, with 10 bases fitting TRBD2. The CDR3 has 17 amino acids. Germline assignment: CDR1 ENHRY and CDR2 SYGVKD. The V gene end was trimmed by 2 bases and the J gene end by 1 base; junction bases not matched to a gene: 6. The CDR3 coding sequence is TGTGCCATCAGTGAGGGAGCGGGAGGGCCGGGCACAGATACGCAGTATTTT. Translated: CAISEGAGGPGTDTQYF.

The chain joins TRBV5-5 to TRBJ2-5; D is unclear. Between the trimmed V and J ends, which lost 2 bases and 8 bases, there was a span of 10 bases. CDR1 and CDR2 from the germline V gene are SGHKS and YYEKEE (reference sequence). The length of the CDR3 is 12 residues. The CDR3 spells CASSLSELTQYF. The CDR3 nucleotides read TGTGCCAGCAGCTTATCGGAGTTAACCCAGTACTTC. The full variable domain, rest sourced from reference TRBV5-5 and TRBJ2-5, is DAGVTQSPTHLIKTRGQQVTLRCSPISGHKSVSWYQQVLGQGPQFIFQYYEKEERGRGNFPDRFSARQFPNYSSELNVNALLLGDSALYLCASSLSELTQYFGPGTRLLVL.

This clonotype was detected a few times. The rearrangement joins TRBV29-1 to TRBJ1-1; weak D call: TRBD1 (5 bases). This CDR3 comprises 15 residues. Germline-derived CDR1 and CDR2 are SQVTM and ANQGSEA. The V gene lost 6 bases and the J gene lost 0 bases, with 17 bases spanning the gap. The CDR3 region has the DNA TGCAGCGTATCTCCAGGGTGGGGGATGAACACTGAAGCTTTCTTT. This encodes CSVSPGWGMNTEAFF. The full variable domain, in which reference TRBV29-1 and TRBJ1-1 provide the parts outside the CDR3, is SAVISQKPSRDICQRGTSLTIQCQVDSQVTMMFWYRQQPGQSLTLIATANQGSEATYESGFVIDKFPISRPNLTFSTLTVSNMSPEDSSIYLCSVSPGWGMNTEAFFGQGTRLTVV.